This is a list of T cell receptor beta chains from one sample in a study of blood T cell repertoires in COVID-19. Data came from immunoSEQ multiplex PCR; TCRdb stores just in-frame clones and leaves some out. The sample lists approximately 200,000 clones; almost 85% were seen once. The specimen was peripheral blood. These receptors all come from a human donor with acute or convalescent COVID-19. The donor label of this sample is uncertain. Each CDR3 is given with its conserved first and last residue. Each record gives: V gene, J gene, clone size, D gene, CDR3 DNA, CDR3 protein. A D gene is named only where the DNA matches it firmly. Only some rows state a clone size, as once, few, many or a class for expanded clones.

>TRBV7-2|TRBJ2-5|-|-
TGTGCCAGCAGCTTGGACAGCCCAGAGACCCAGTACTTC
CASSLDSPETQYF
>TRBV4-3|TRBJ1-2|-|-
TGCGCCAGCAGCCAAGAGACGGGGGGCCAGTATGGCTACACCTTC
CASSQETGGQYGYTF
>TRBV18|TRBJ2-5|-|TRBD1
TGTGCCAGCTCATCCGGACAGGGGATTCGGGAGACCCAGTACTTC
CASSSGQGIRETQYF
>TRBV6-1|TRBJ1-1|-|TRBD1
TGTGCCAGCAGTGAACAGGGGGGAAGGAACACTGAAGCTTTCTTT
CASSEQGGRNTEAFF
>TRBV25-1|TRBJ2-3|-|-
TGTGCCAGCAGTGATAGAGCGGTTCTTTCAGATACGCAGTATTTT
CASSDRAVLSDTQYF
>TRBV7-2|TRBJ2-5|-|-
TGTGCCAGCAGCTTCAGTCGGGGGAAAGAGACCCAGTACTTC
CASSFSRGKETQYF
>TRBV5-1|TRBJ2-1|-|-
TGCGCCAGCAGCTTCCCAGGCTCCTACAATGAGCAGTTCTTC
CASSFPGSYNEQFF
>TRBV6-5|TRBJ1-2|once|-
TGTGCCAGCAGTTACAGGGAGCCCTCCAACTATGGCTACACCTTC
CASSYREPSNYGYTF
>TRBV18|TRBJ1-6|-|-
TGTGCCAGCTCACTGACATCGGGAGGGAATTCACCCCTCCACTTT
CASSLTSGGNSPLHF
>TRBV10-3|TRBJ2-3|-|TRBD2
TGTGCCATCAGTGTTAGCGGGGGCGTGGGGAGCACAGATACGCAGTATTTT
CAISVSGGVGSTDTQYF
>TRBV6-5|TRBJ1-2|-|TRBD1
TGTGCCAGCACCTTGGACAGGCGCTACACCTTC
CASTLDRRYTF
>TRBV6-5|TRBJ1-5|-|TRBD1
TGTGCCAGCAGCGCCCGGGACAGGGGCAATCAGCCCCAGCATTTT
CASSARDRGNQPQHF
>TRBV28|TRBJ1-5|-|TRBD1
TGTGCCAGCTTACCTTCGGGACAGGGCTGGTATCAGCCCCAGCATTTT
CASLPSGQGWYQPQHF
>TRBV27|TRBJ1-5|-|TRBD1
TGTGCCAGCCGACGGACAGGGACCAATCAGCCCCAGCATTTT
CASRRTGTNQPQHF
>TRBV7-9|TRBJ1-6|-|-
TGTGCGGCGGGGGGGTATTCACCCCTCCACTTT
CAAGGYSPLHF
>TRBV5-1|TRBJ2-7|-|TRBD2
TGCGCCAGCACGGCGGGAGTCTTCGACGAGCAGTACTTC
CASTAGVFDEQYF
>TRBV15|TRBJ2-1|-|-
TGTGCCACCAGCAGAGGTCCGGGAGCGGGCTCCTACAATGAGCAGTTCTTC
CATSRGPGAGSYNEQFF
>TRBV19|TRBJ1-5|-|TRBD1
TGTGCCAGTAGTACACAGACAGGGGGCGTTCAGCCCCAGCATTTT
CASSTQTGGVQPQHF
>TRBV21-1|TRBJ2-3|-|-
TGTGCCAGCAGCACCCGAGGGAGGGCGCACCTCTTAGATACGCAGTATTTT
CASSTRGRAHLLDTQYF
>TRBV19|TRBJ1-1|-|-
TGTGCCAGTAGTATTTGGGGAAGAGGGATGAACACTGAAGCTTTCTTT
CASSIWGRGMNTEAFF
>TRBV7-8|TRBJ1-6|few|-
TGTGCCAGCAGCCCTACAGGGATTTCCTATAATTCACCCCTCCACTTT
CASSPTGISYNSPLHF
>TRBV2|TRBJ2-3|-|-
TGTGCCAGCGAGCCACCGGGAGACGACACAGATACGCAGTATTTT
CASEPPGDDTDTQYF
>TRBV4-3|TRBJ2-1|-|-
TGCGCCAGCAGCCTTCACCGGAGTAATGAGCAGTTCTTC
CASSLHRSNEQFF
>TRBV28|TRBJ2-1|-|TRBD1
TGTGCCAGCAGGGAACAGGGGCGGAACAATGAGCAGTTCTTC
CASREQGRNNEQFF
>TRBV10-3|TRBJ1-1|once|-
TGTGCCTTCTCCCCGGGGGGGAGCACTGAAGCTTTCTTT
CAFSPGGSTEAFF
>TRBV2|TRBJ1-3|-|-
TGTGCCACTGTGGGAGGGCTCTCTGGAAACACCATATATTTT
CATVGGLSGNTIYF
>TRBV19|TRBJ1-5|-|-
TGTGCCAGTAGCGAAAACGGCAGGAGCAATCAGCCCCAGCATTTT
CASSENGRSNQPQHF
>TRBV7-2|TRBJ2-1|once|-
TGTGCCAGCAGCTTGGGGACACAGTCCTACAATGAGCAGTTCTTC
CASSLGTQSYNEQFF
>TRBV5-1|TRBJ1-1|-|-
TGCGCCAGCAGCGAAGGAGGGGCGAACACTGAAGCTTTCTTT
CASSEGGANTEAFF
>TRBV7-9|TRBJ1-1|many|-
TGTGCCAGCAGCTTCCATGGGGGCGCTGGGAACACTGAAGCTTTCTTT
CASSFHGGAGNTEAFF
>TRBV3-1/TRBV3-2|TRBJ2-7|-|-
TGTGCCAGCAGCCCACAGGGAATAGGCGAGCAGTACTTC
CASSPQGIGEQYF
>TRBV6-5|TRBJ1-1|-|-
TGTGCCAGCAGAAGACAGGATTCGAACACTGAAGCTTTCTTT
CASRRQDSNTEAFF
>TRBV9|TRBJ2-1|-|-
TGTGCCAGCAGCTCGGGGGCGGGACAGAGCTCCTACAATGAGCAGTTCTTC
CASSSGAGQSSYNEQFF
>TRBV29-1|TRBJ1-1|-|-
TGCAGCGTTCGGGGGTTTGCGGACGCTGAAGCTTTCTTT
CSVRGFADAEAFF
>TRBV3-1/TRBV3-2|TRBJ2-5|-|TRBD2
TGTGCCAGCACCCTGGGGGGGGTTGAGACCCAGTACTTC
CASTLGGVETQYF
>TRBV3-1/TRBV3-2|TRBJ2-3|few|TRBD2
TGTGCCAGCAGCCAATTGGTAGCGGGGGGCACAGATACGCAGTATTTT
CASSQLVAGGTDTQYF
>TRBV10-3|TRBJ2-3|-|-
TGTGCCATCAGTAATACAGGGAGCACAGATACGCAGTATTTT
CAISNTGSTDTQYF
>TRBV5-5|TRBJ1-2|-|TRBD1
TGTGCCAGCATGACAGGGGCTAACTATGGCTACACCTTC
CASMTGANYGYTF
>TRBV6-2/TRBV6-3|TRBJ1-5|once|-
TGTGCCAGCAGTTACAGGCAGGCAAATCAGCCCCAGCATTTT
CASSYRQANQPQHF
>TRBV19|TRBJ1-5|-|TRBD1
TGTGCCAGTAGTTCAAGACAGGGTCAGCCCCAGCATTTT
CASSSRQGQPQHF
>TRBV7-3|TRBJ2-7|-|-
TGTGCCAGCAGCTTAATTTCGTGGGGCAGGGTGAACTACGAGCAGTACTTC
CASSLISWGRVNYEQYF
>TRBV6-5|TRBJ1-4|-|-
TGTGCCAGCAGTTCCCGTCAAGGGGTCGGTAATGAAAAACTGTTTTTT
CASSSRQGVGNEKLFF
>TRBV9|TRBJ2-7|-|TRBD2
TGTGCCAGCAGTGAGACTAGCGGTTCCTACGAGCAGTACTTC
CASSETSGSYEQYF
>TRBV7-8|TRBJ2-3|-|TRBD1
TGTGCCAGCAGCCTGACCGGGACAGTAACAGATACGCAGTATTTT
CASSLTGTVTDTQYF
>TRBV18|TRBJ2-1|-|TRBD2
TGTGCCAGCTCGCCGAAGGGACTAGAGCAGTTCTTC
CASSPKGLEQFF
>TRBV5-4|TRBJ2-7|-|-
TGTGCCAGCAGCGTTACAAGCTCCTACGAGCAGTACTTC
CASSVTSSYEQYF
>TRBV4-1|TRBJ2-3|-|-
TGCGCCAGCAGCCAACCCTTTGTTGGCACAGATACGCAGTATTTT
CASSQPFVGTDTQYF
>TRBV7-2|TRBJ1-6|-|-
TGTGCCAGCAGCTTAAGGGGCGCGGGGAATTCACCCCTCCACTTT
CASSLRGAGNSPLHF
>TRBV13|TRBJ2-1|few|-
TGTGCCAGCAGGCGACTTGGGAGGAACAATGAGCAGTTCTTC
CASRRLGRNNEQFF
>TRBV28|TRBJ2-5|-|TRBD1
TGTGCCAGCAGTTTAATCCAGGGGGTAAGGGAGACCCAGTACTTC
CASSLIQGVRETQYF
>TRBV6-5|TRBJ1-1|-|TRBD1
TGTGCCAGCAGACAGGGGGGGACCGACACTGAAGCTTTCTTT
CASRQGGTDTEAFF